This TCR beta chain originates from a study of blood T cell repertoires in COVID-19. Study context: Collection of acute and convalescent COVID-19 samples took place in the United States, Italy and Spain. T cells, B-cell-depleted T cells, or PBMCs supplied cDNA or gDNA.

Those enrolled in Seattle joined during active infection and were followed longitudinally afterward. Per the original methods: By means of reference gene primer amplification, nucleated cell counts were estimated. Sequenced by immunoSEQ multiplex PCR; TCRdb stores in-frame clones only, minus some. V and J calls and clone size are given by that table; D and trimming were obtained from the DNA. The repertoire holds some 180,000 clones, with approximately 90% as singletons. Germline V gene lookup returns CDR1 MDHEN and CDR2 SYDVKM. The CDR3 totals 15 residues. V lost 2 bases, J lost 6 bases, and 14 bases lay in between.

Sequenced: peripheral blood. The source of this sequence is a man aged 18 to 35 with COVID-19, enrolled during active disease. This chain joins TRBV28 and TRBJ2-1, with D possibly matching TRBD1 (5 bases). The CDR3 region is CASSLGQGWGNEQFF. The CDR3 DNA follows: TGTGCCAGCAGTTTAGGCCAGGGCTGGGGCAATGAGCAGTTCTTC.